A single sample gave rise to the 26 T cell receptor beta chains below, sequenced in a study of T cell repertoires in cytomegalovirus infection. MiXCR, applied by TCRdb to the reads, yields one record per CDR3 protein. The table lists about 480,000 distinct CDR3 sequences, 33% of them singletons. Antigens of these TCRs are unknown. The sequencing used cultured PBMCs, collected from culture after CMV antigen stimulation. These TCRs come from a human donor in good health (CMV status not recorded). Some clones in this sample may be carry-over from other donors' samples.

The chain links TRBV19 to TRBJ2-1; 7 positions agree with TRBD2. CDR3 size: 21 residues. The junction had 27 bases not matched to a gene; V was cut back by 8 bases and J by 2 bases. Germline CDR1 is LNHDA and CDR2 is SQIVND (reference sequence). The CDR3, as DNA: TGTGCCAGTGAGGGAGCTGGCGGGGGATCGGGAGACCCCTCTACCTACAATGAGCAGTTCTTC. Translating it yields CASEGAGGGSGDPSTYNEQFF.

The V and J genes are TRBV28 and TRBJ1-5, with D unclear. This CDR3 is 16 amino acids long. Germline CDR1 is MDHEN and CDR2 is SYDVKM. The V and J ends lost 2 bases and 0 bases respectively, with 11 bases between them. In nucleotides, the CDR3 is TGTGCCAGCAGTTTAATGCAGACCTCTAGCAATCAGCCCCAGCATTTT. Encoded protein: CASSLMQTSSNQPQHF.

The chain links TRBV4-3 to TRBJ2-1; possibly TRBD1 or TRBD2 for D (5 bases each). Germline V CDR1 and CDR2: LGHNA, YSLEER. The CDR3 loop spans 12 amino acids. V dropped 1 base and J dropped 16 bases, with 14 bases sitting between them. CDR3 in DNA: TGCGCCAGCAGCCAAGGGGGGAATCCGTTATTCTTC. It specifies CASSQGGNPLFF.

The chain carries TRBV10-3 and TRBJ1-2; no definite D call. The V gene's germline CDR1 is ENHRY and CDR2 SYGVKD. This CDR3 is 18 amino acids long. Trimming left V 3 bases short and J 0 bases short, with 20 bases between. CDR3 sequence: CAISDPQVPTAANYGYTF. As DNA, the CDR3 is TGTGCCATCAGTGACCCTCAAGTTCCGACGGCAGCTAACTATGGCTACACCTTC.

The chain is built from TRBV11-2 and TRBJ2-1, with 9 bases that match TRBD2. The CDR3 loop spans 23 amino acids. The V and J ends lost 1 base and 0 bases, in that order; junction bases with no gene match: 22. In germline, CDR1 is SGHAT, CDR2 FQNNGV. Written as DNA, the CDR3 is TGTGCCAGCAGCTTAGGTTGGGGGCCGGTCGGCGGGAGGGCCCCATCCTCCTACAATGAGCAGTTCTTC. Its translation: CASSLGWGPVGGRAPSSYNEQFF. The whole variable domain, remainder taken from reference TRBV11-2 and TRBJ2-1, is EAGVAQSPRYKIIEKRQSVAFWCNPISGHATLYWYQQILGQGPKLLIQFQNNGVVDDSQLPKDRFSAERLKGVDSTLKIQPAKLEDSAVYLCASSLGWGPVGGRAPSSYNEQFFGPGTRLTVL.

CDR3 bases: TGTGCCAGCAGTGGACAGGGTAAACAGCCCCAGCATTTT. Amino acid sequence: CASSGQGKQPQHF. V usage is TRBV12-3 or TRBV12-4 and J usage is TRBJ1-5; 8 positions match TRBD1. The length of the CDR3 is 13 residues. With V trimmed by 5 bases and J by 7 bases, 4 bases remained unmatched.

This clonotype was seen a handful of times. The V and J genes are TRBV6-4 and TRBJ2-3; D is undetermined. The germline V and J ends were trimmed by 6 bases and 11 bases, with 21 bases remaining between them. The CDR3 contains 14 residues. The germline V gene encodes CDR1 MRHNA and CDR2 SNTAGT. The CDR3 coding sequence is TGTGCCAGCAGCCCCATCGGTTCAAGGGCCGAGCAGTATTTT. Translation: CASSPIGSRAEQYF.

The chain employs TRBV6-5 and TRBJ2-7; 10 bases align to TRBD2. This CDR3 is 18 amino acids long. Per germline, CDR1 MNHEY and CDR2 SVGAGI. The junction had 12 bases not matched to a gene; V was cut back by 0 bases and J by 4 bases. DNA for the CDR3: TGTGCCAGCAGTTACTCGGTAGCGGGAGGTCCATCCCCTTACGAGCAGTACTTC. Protein: CASSYSVAGGPSPYEQYF.

This clonotype showed up just a few times. CDR3 DNA: TGCAGCGTTCAAACAGGGGGCTTGGATGGCTACACCTTC. This gives the protein CSVQTGGLDGYTF. This sequence joins TRBV29-1 and TRBJ1-2; 9 bases match TRBD1. Germline trimming cut 5 bases from V and 6 bases from J; bases unmatched to any gene: 7. The CDR3 is made up of 13 amino acids. The germline CDR1 and CDR2 sequences are SQVTM and ANQGSEA.

This sequence joins TRBV19 and TRBJ1-6; D not resolved. Per germline, CDR1 LNHDA and CDR2 SQIVND (reference sequence). V lost 10 bases and J lost 0, with 10 bases in between. This CDR3 has 14 amino acids. In DNA, the CDR3 is TGTGCCACCGCCTTGAGCTCCTATAATTCACCCCTCCACTTT. Translated, it gives CATALSSYNSPLHF.

For the CDR3, the DNA is TGTGCCAGCAGCCAATTAGCGGGAGGCGATCAGTACGTC. This encodes CASSQLAGGDQYV. The chain recombines TRBV7-2 with TRBJ2-7, with 10 bases that match TRBD2. Unmatched junction bases numbered 8, after V lost 5 bases and J lost 10 bases. The CDR3 runs 13 residues. CDR1 is SGHTA, CDR2 FQGNSA, per germline.

This chain uses TRBV7-2 with TRBJ2-5; D is possibly TRBD2 (5 bases). This CDR3 is 15 amino acids long. Per germline, CDR1 SGHTA and CDR2 FQGNSA. V was trimmed by 5 bases and J by 5 bases, leaving 18 bases between them. The CDR3 loop reads CASSRQLERRETQYF. The CDR3 DNA follows: TGTGCCAGCAGCCGACAACTAGAGCGGAGGGAGACCCAGTACTTC.

In its sample, this clonotype was seen a few times. The V call is TRBV7-9, the J call TRBJ2-3, with a tentative D call TRBD2 (7 bases). Germline V lookup: CDR1 SEHNR, CDR2 FQNEAQ (reference sequence). The CDR3 runs to 15 residues. V was cut by 5 bases and J by 1 base, with 13 bases left in between. In DNA, the CDR3 is TGTGCCAGCAGCCCGGAAGGGGGGGGCACAGATACGCAGTATTTT. Protein: CASSPEGGGTDTQYF.

This chain connects TRBV12-3 or TRBV12-4 to TRBJ1-5; 8 bases are a match to TRBD1. This CDR3 spans 15 amino acids. V lost 5 bases, J lost 8 bases, and 11 bases stayed unmatched. The CDR3 region has the DNA TGTGCCAGCAGTCTCGGACAGGGCTTCTCGGAGCCCCAGCATTTT. It yields the protein CASSLGQGFSEPQHF.

The rearrangement joins TRBV12-3 or TRBV12-4 to TRBJ2-7, with D perhaps matching TRBD2 (5 bases). CDR3 size: 14 residues. V gave up 4 bases and J gave up 7 bases, with 17 bases separating them. The CDR3 nucleotides read TGTGCCAGCAGTTCCCTCCTGGCGGCGGGTGAGCAGTACTTC. The encoded protein is CASSSLLAAGEQYF.

The chain recombines TRBV6-5 with TRBJ2-7; tentative D call: TRBD2 (5 bases). Trimming removed 5 bases from V and 3 bases from J, with 14 bases in between. CDR3 size: 14 residues. CDR1 and CDR2 from the germline V gene are MNHEY and SVGAGI. CDR3 bases: TGTGCCAGCAGTCCCGAACCCGAGGGCTACGAGCAGTACGTC. Residues: CASSPEPEGYEQYV.

This clonotype has at least ten counts. The chain joins TRBV7-2 to TRBJ2-1, with D hard to call. The CDR3 length is 17 residues. The germline V gene has CDR1 SGHTA and CDR2 FQGNSA. V lost 2 bases and J 0 bases, leaving 14 bases between the germline ends. The CDR3 here is CASSLIVLASSYNEQFF. The CDR3 nucleotides are TGTGCCAGCAGCTTAATAGTTCTGGCTAGCTCCTACAATGAGCAGTTCTTC.

V usage is TRBV27 and J usage is TRBJ2-1, with TRBD1 identical over 9 bases. The J segment lost 1 base and the V segment lost 3 bases, leaving 4 bases of the junction unmatched. CDR3 length equals 16 residues. Germline V gives CDR1 MNHEY, CDR2 SMNVEV (reference sequence). The CDR3 sequence is CASSLGQGLSYNEQFF. The CDR3 coding sequence is TGTGCCAGCAGTTTGGGACAGGGATTATCCTACAATGAGCAGTTCTTC.

CDR3 loop: CATSDPGTSGNSYEQYF. Written as DNA, the CDR3 is TGTGCCACCAGTGACCCCGGGACTAGCGGGAACTCCTACGAGCAGTACTTC. The chain links TRBV24-1 to TRBJ2-7, with 13 bases fitting TRBD2. V lost 4 bases, J lost 0 bases, and 5 bases stayed unmatched. This CDR3 has 17 residues. Germline loops: CDR1 KGHDR, CDR2 SFDVKD.

This clonotype was seen a handful of times. The chain combines TRBV27 with TRBJ2-7; the D is unclear. Germline values: CDR1 MNHEY, CDR2 SMNVEV (reference sequence). Trimming pared 5 bases from V and 4 bases from J, leaving 15 bases between. This CDR3 region has 14 residues. The CDR3 here is CASSTALSLYEQYF. DNA for the CDR3: TGTGCCAGCAGTACTGCCTTATCCTTATACGAGCAGTACTTC.

CDR3 nucleotides: TGTGCCACCAGTGACCCTATTCCAGGGCACACCGGGGAGCTGTTTTTT. This encodes CATSDPIPGHTGELFF. The rearrangement uses TRBV24-1 and TRBJ2-2; TRBD1 might be the D (5 bases). This CDR3 comprises 16 residues. Looked up from germline, CDR1 is KGHDR and CDR2 is SFDVKD. Between the trimmed V and J ends, which lost 4 bases and 3 bases, there was a span of 14 bases.

This rearrangement joins TRBV5-4 to TRBJ2-4; no definite D call. The germline V gene encodes CDR1 SGHNT and CDR2 YYREEE (reference sequence). V dropped 4 bases and J dropped 1 base, with 9 bases sitting between them. This CDR3 comprises 14 residues. For the CDR3, the DNA is TGTGCCAGCAGCCCGGAAATGGCCAAAAACATTCAGTACTTC. Protein sequence: CASSPEMAKNIQYF. The whole variable domain, filled in from reference TRBV5-4 and TRBJ2-4, reads ETGVTQSPTHLIKTRGQQVTLRCSSQSGHNTVSWYQQALGQGPQFIFQYYREEENGRGNFPPRFSGLQFPNYSSELNVNALELDDSALYLCASSPEMAKNIQYFGAGTRLSVL.

The chain combines TRBV7-2 with TRBJ2-1; D call uncertain. Germline V gives CDR1 SGHTA, CDR2 FQGNSA. Deletions cut 1 base from V and 15 bases from J, with 16 bases between. The CDR3 loop spans 13 amino acids. CDR3 DNA sequence: TGTGCCAGCAGCTTAGATCGATCGGATAAGGCGTTCTTC. This codes for CASSLDRSDKAFF. Supplemented by reference TRBV7-2 and TRBJ2-1, the full variable domain reads GAGVSQSPSNKVTEKGKDVELRCDPISGHTALYWYRQSLGQGLEFLIYFQGNSAPDKSGLPSDRFSAERTGGSVSTLTIQRTQQEDSAVYLCASSLDRSDKAFFGPGTRLTVL.

This chain joins TRBV11-2 and TRBJ1-1, with D possibly matching TRBD1 (5 bases). Germline V gene lookup returns CDR1 SGHAT and CDR2 FQNNGV. The CDR3 length is 19 residues. V was shortened by 1 base and J by 4 bases, with 25 bases between the two germline ends. CDR3 coding DNA: TGTGCCAGCAGCTTAGTAGACCGGGACGGGGCCTTTTTGGGCACTGAAGCTTTCTTT. This sequence encodes CASSLVDRDGAFLGTEAFF.

The V gene is TRBV19, the J gene TRBJ1-1; the match to TRBD1 covers 9 bases. J gave up 3 bases and V 2 bases, and 7 bases lay outside the gene matches. The CDR3 has 16 amino acids. Germline CDR1 reads LNHDA; CDR2 reads SQIVND (reference sequence). CDR3 nucleotides: TGTGCCAGTAGTATACGGACAGGGGTCCAGGACACTGAAGCTTTCTTT. It encodes CASSIRTGVQDTEAFF.

The chain recombines TRBV4-1 with TRBJ2-7; D is possibly TRBD2 (6 bases). This CDR3 is built from 16 residues. The germline V gene has CDR1 MGHRA and CDR2 YSYEKL. The germline V and J ends were trimmed by 4 bases and 8 bases, with 24 bases remaining between them. The CDR3 protein is CASSRLMASETSQQYV. Written as DNA, the CDR3 is TGCGCCAGCAGCCGCCTAATGGCTAGCGAAACCTCCCAGCAGTACGTC.